Reported below is one TCR beta chain. There is no known antigen for this receptor. Base qualities are not at hand, and no much larger clone is one base apart. In the paper's terms, the time point label means: about 28 days (+/-7) after the second vaccine dose. AZD1222 recipients given second doses at about 4 weeks or at about 12 weeks were pooled, since spike-specific TCR depth and breadth were not found to differ between the two schedules. Vaccinee samples came from UK trials COV001 and COV002, including a single-blind randomized controlled phase 2/3 trial of AZD1222 (ChAdOx1 nCoV-19) in healthy adults. Trial participant PBMC samples were collected at day 0 and day 28 after the second dose for TCRbeta chain sequencing. The CDR3 regions of human TCRbeta chains were analyzed by immunosequencing. As for the authors' bioinformatics: TCRs in the repertoires were compared against a reference library of SARS-CoV-2-specific TCRs that had been generated with the MIRA antigen-specificity platform. Breadth was defined as the fraction of unique TCRs that were SARS-CoV-2-associated. Depth was defined as the fraction of total T cells that were SARS-CoV-2-associated. Using the MIRA data, each spike-specific TCR was mapped to the spike region that the TCR reacts to and placed in a CD4 or CD8 class. Log10-transformed breadth and depth values were compared by one-way ANOVA with Sidak's multiple comparisons tests. Entries here come from immuneACCESS through TCRdb and include only in-frame sequences with V and J called. Some clones fail to appear in such tables; in the studies checked, an unresolved V gene covers under half of the shortfall, and the cause of the remainder is unknown. V and J calls plus clone size are reproduced from that table; the DNA served to infer D and trimming. For this sample there are about 31,000 clones; around nine tenths appear just once. In total, the top ten clones hold 11% to 15% of the sample.

This entry belongs to a study of T cell responses to AZD1222 COVID-19 vaccine (dated by TCRdb to the early 2020s). For the study in its entirety: A total of about 240 trial participants underwent TCR sequencing, of whom about 210 received two doses of AZD1222 and some 25 received two doses of the MenACWY control vaccine. Enrollment into the trials was organized by age into subgroups of 18-55, 56-69 and 70-plus years, and those subgroups contained roughly 150, 30 and 60 TCR-sequenced participants, respectively. Overall results and qualifications from the work: Reportedly, almost half of the unique spike-specific TCRs recognized epitopes lying outside the regions that are mutated in the B.1.351 and B.1.1.7 variants. Because no day 14 peak-response samples were available, repertoires were characterized only after the peak T cell response. Participants were mostly white British and included more females than males, and it was suggested by the authors that clonal diversity may have been underestimated. Vaccine-associated CD4 TCRs spanned the whole spike protein, with dominant responses in regions 160-218 and 743-854. In the small 56-69-year group, the increase in depth fell short of significance, most likely because of low power. A significant rise in spike-specific TCR breadth and depth was observed after two AZD1222 doses relative to day 0 and relative to MenACWY recipients. Only five to seven AZD1222 recipients were SARS-CoV-2 seropositive at baseline, limiting conclusions about previously exposed vaccinees.

The CDR3 goes from the cysteine to the phenylalanine over 15 residues. Only the CDR3 portion is preserved as DNA: 45 bases, with reading frame beginning at the first base. V lost 6 bases and J lost 2 bases, and the count of bases not matched to a germline gene is 7. Taken from the germline V gene, the CDR1 and CDR2 loops are MNHEY and SVGAGI. The rearrangement combines TRBV6-5 with TRBJ1-2; 9 nucleotides in the junction match TRBD1. The clonotype was recovered from an adult who received the AZD1222 COVID-19 vaccine. The specimen was peripheral blood, collected 28 days after the second AZD1222 dose. The nucleotide sequence is given as TGTGCCAGCAGGGTCTACAGGGGGCCCAACTATGGCTACACCTTC. Its translation reads: CASRVYRGPNYGYTF.